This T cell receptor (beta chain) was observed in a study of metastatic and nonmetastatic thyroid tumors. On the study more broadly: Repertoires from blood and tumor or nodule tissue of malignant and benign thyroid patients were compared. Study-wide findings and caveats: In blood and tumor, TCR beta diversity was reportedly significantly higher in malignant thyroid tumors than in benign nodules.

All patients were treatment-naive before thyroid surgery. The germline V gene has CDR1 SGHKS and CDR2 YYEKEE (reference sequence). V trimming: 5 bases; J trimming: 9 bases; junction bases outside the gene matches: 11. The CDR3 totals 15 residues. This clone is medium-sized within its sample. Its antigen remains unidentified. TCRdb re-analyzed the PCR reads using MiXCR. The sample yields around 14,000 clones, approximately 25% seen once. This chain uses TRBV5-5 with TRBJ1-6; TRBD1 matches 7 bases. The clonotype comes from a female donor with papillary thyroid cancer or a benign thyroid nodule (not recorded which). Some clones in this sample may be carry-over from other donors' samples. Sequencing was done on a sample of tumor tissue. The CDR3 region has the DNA TGTGCCAGCAGTCGACAGGGCTCTGATGCTTCACCCCTCCACTTT. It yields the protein CASSRQGSDASPLHF.